This T cell receptor beta chain was identified in a study of blood T cell repertoires in COVID-19. Looking at the study overall: From T cells, B-cell-depleted T cells, or PBMCs came the material, which was cDNA or gDNA.

One Seattle source followed patients from active infection through their disease course. Per germline, CDR1 SGHAT and CDR2 FQNNGV. The CDR3 loop spans 17 amino acids. V gave up 5 bases and J gave up 8 bases, with 22 bases separating them. In the original workflow: Researchers report that nucleated cell counts were estimated from reference gene primer amplification. Produced via immunoSEQ multiplex PCR; TCRdb's table is partial and in-frame only. For V, J and clone size, that table is used; D and trimming come from the DNA. Altogether under 250,000 clones are present, nearly 95% being singletons, with the ten largest covering around 0.83%.

The rearrangement links TRBV11-2 to TRBJ1-6; D might be TRBD1 (5 bases). The TCR sequence derives from a man aged 25 to 40 with COVID-19, enrolled during active disease. Specimen: peripheral blood. This CDR3 is CASSPSPVGRGDSPLHF. Written as DNA, the CDR3 is TGTGCCAGCAGCCCCTCCCCGGTTGGGAGGGGTGATTCACCCCTCCACTTT.